This T cell receptor (beta chain) was identified during a study of tumor and adjacent non-tumor tissue in lung cancer. Study-level information: Patients comprised about a dozen adenocarcinoma, a couple of squamous cell carcinoma and 1 small cell lung cancer.

General study points: Shorter survival was associated with higher TCR diversity in tumors.

The CDR3 loop spans 18 amino acids. Germline V gene data show CDR1 as SGHKS and CDR2 as YYEKEE (reference sequence). RNA was extracted from bulk tissue without any cell sorting. On this clonotype itself: The antigen is unknown. The junction departs from the called germline gene at one end, perhaps through a read error.

TCRbeta libraries were built with three rounds of nested PCR, modified from ARM-PCR. TCRdb called the multiplex PCR reads again in MiXCR, with one record for every CDR3 protein. The sample consists of some 78,000 distinct CDR3 sequences, roughly 80% of them appearing once. This rearrangement joins TRBV5-5 to TRBJ2-1, with unresolved D. The sample was lung tumor tissue. The origin of this receptor is a woman in her 50s with non-small cell lung cancer. The CDR3 protein is CANSLAVLVTRSYSEQFF. The CDR3 region has the DNA TGTGCCAACAGCTTGGCGGTTCTAGTAACCCGATCCTACAGTGAGCAGTTCTTC.